This T cell receptor beta chain comes out of a study of memory CD4+ T cells and cytomegalovirus serostatus. This table comes from immunoSEQ multiplex PCR, and its TCRdb copy is limited to in-frame clones, with some not included. The sample contains tens of thousands of clones, around 78% of which appear only once. The ends were cut back, 1 base at V and 4 bases at J, with 10 bases in the middle. CDR1 and CDR2 from the germline V gene are LNHNV and YYDKDF (reference sequence). This CDR3 spans 14 amino acids. The sort gate was single viable CD3+CD4+CD8-CD45RO+ cells for memory CD4+ T cells. The chain links TRBV15 to TRBJ1-2, with no clear D. The TCR was taken from an adult in good health and CMV-seronegative. The specimen was memory CD4+ T cells from blood. CDR3 nucleotide sequence: TGTGCCACCAGCAGAGCCGAAGTGGGCTATGGCTACACCTTC. It encodes CATSRAEVGYGYTF.